The 11 T cell receptor beta chains presented below share a single source sample, sequenced in a study of CD8 T cells in ankylosing spondylitis. Study-wide findings and caveats: There was a TCR beta motif, made of eight highly homologous variants, that appeared characteristic of ankylosing spondylitis blood.

TCRdb redid the calling of the 5' RACE reads with MiXCR, one entry per CDR3 protein. Here the sample spans about 540,000 distinct CDR3 sequences, more than 9.5% being singletons. These TCRs are of unknown antigen specificity. Material for sequencing was blood, either unsorted or a sorted T cell fraction (not recorded which). Source of these receptors: a male donor with ankylosing spondylitis.

This clonotype was picked up a small number of times. This sequence joins TRBV7-2 and TRBJ2-5; possible D gene TRBD2, 6 bases. V shed 4 bases and J shed 1 base, with 13 bases lying between them. The CDR3 runs 15 residues. The germline V gene encodes CDR1 SGHTA and CDR2 FQGNSA. The CDR3 reads CASSYRAAGQETQYF. As DNA, the CDR3 is TGTGCCAGCAGCTATAGAGCAGCGGGCCAAGAGACCCAGTACTTC.

The rearrangement links TRBV20-1 to TRBJ2-1; 8 bases fit TRBD2. Losses at the gene ends were 3 bases for V and 2 bases for J; bases not matched to a gene: 6. Germline V gene lookup returns CDR1 DFQATT and CDR2 SNEGSKA (reference sequence). This CDR3 region has 15 residues. The CDR3 region has the DNA TGCAGTGCTAGGAAAAGCGGGAGCCCCTACAATGAGCAGTTCTTC. Residues: CSARKSGSPYNEQFF.

This clonotype was detected a few times. The CDR3 end shows no conserved phenylalanine or tryptophan, and so a read error is likely. No DNA is shown, since the ends of the CDR3 on it are uncertain; the CDR3 is the one TCRdb lists. V and J are TRBV2 and TRBJ1-4; TRBD1 reflects the table's D call only, with no check against the DNA. The CDR3 has 11 residues if both end residues are counted. Germline loops: CDR1 SNHLY, CDR2 FYNNEI. CDR3 sequence: CASSHPGTFSS.

This chain joins TRBV7-8 and TRBJ2-1; a possible D gene is TRBD2 (5 bases). Deletions cut 3 bases from V and 9 bases from J, with 12 bases between. Germline V gives CDR1 SGHVS, CDR2 FQNEAQ. CDR3 length equals 13 residues. The CDR3 bases are TGTGCCAGCAGCTTTCTGGACGGGATTGAGCAGTTCTTC. It codes for CASSFLDGIEQFF.

The rearrangement uses TRBV16 and TRBJ1-1, with 7 bases aligning to TRBD1. From germline, CDR1 is KGHSY and CDR2 FQNENV. The CDR3 length is 13 residues. Trimming at V came to 4 bases and at J to 7 bases, leaving 6 bases not matched to a gene. This CDR3 is CASSRDRADEAFF. CDR3 DNA sequence: TGTGCCAGCAGCCGCGACAGGGCTGATGAAGCTTTCTTT.

In this sample, this clonotype turned up a few times. The chain links TRBV11-2 to TRBJ1-4; no reliable D call. Germline V gives CDR1 SGHAT, CDR2 FQNNGV. The CDR3 is 14 amino acids. Trimming shortened V by 1 base and J by 1 base, and 4 bases separated the two germline ends. CDR3 coding DNA: TGTGCCAGCAGCTTAGGTCTAACTAATGAAAAACTGTTTTTT. Amino acids: CASSLGLTNEKLFF. The whole variable domain, remainder taken from reference TRBV11-2 and TRBJ1-4, is EAGVAQSPRYKIIEKRQSVAFWCNPISGHATLYWYQQILGQGPKLLIQFQNNGVVDDSQLPKDRFSAERLKGVDSTLKIQPAKLEDSAVYLCASSLGLTNEKLFFGSGTQLSVL.

V gene TRBV12-3 or TRBV12-4 combines with J gene TRBJ2-2; no firm D call. Trimming left V 0 bases short and J 3 bases short, with 8 bases between. This CDR3 comprises 15 residues. CDR3 DNA sequence: TGTGCCAGCAGTTTAGCGCAGGTAGACACCGGGGAGCTGTTTTTT. Protein: CASSLAQVDTGELFF.

The V call is TRBV29-1, the J call TRBJ2-5, with D possibly matching TRBD1 (6 bases). Trimming removed 7 bases from V and 1 base from J, with 10 bases in between. This CDR3 region has 12 residues. CDR1 is SQVTM and CDR2 is ANQGSEA in the germline V gene. CDR3 DNA sequence: TGCAGCGCCGGACAGATCCAAGAGACCCAGTACTTC. Translated, it gives CSAGQIQETQYF.

The CDR3 sequence: CASTLLAGLTDTQYF. DNA of the CDR3: TGTGCCAGCACCTTACTAGCGGGACTCACAGATACGCAGTATTTT. The chain employs TRBV2 and TRBJ2-3; TRBD2 matches at 10 bases. This CDR3 is built from 15 residues. The junction had 6 bases not matched to a gene; V was cut back by 7 bases and J by 2 bases. The germline V gene encodes CDR1 SNHLY and CDR2 FYNNEI. The full variable domain, completed using reference TRBV2 and TRBJ2-3, is EPEVTQTPSHQVTQMGQEVILRCVPISNHLYFYWYRQILGQKVEFLVSFYNNEISEKSEIFDDQFSVERPDGSNFTLKIRSTKLEDSAMYFCASTLLAGLTDTQYFGPGTRLTVL.

This clonotype was seen more than once but under ten times. The chain employs TRBV5-1 and TRBJ1-2; TRBD1 agrees at 8 bases. Per the germline V gene, CDR1 is SGHRS and CDR2 is YFSETQ. J lost 0 bases, V lost 8 bases, and 6 bases had no gene match. This CDR3 contains 14 residues. CDR3 protein: CASGTGTSNYGYTF. The CDR3 nucleotides are TGCGCCAGTGGGACAGGCACTTCTAACTATGGCTACACCTTC.

This clonotype occurred a few times. This chain links TRBV7-9 with TRBJ2-7, with D tentatively TRBD2 (5 bases). CDR3 length: 13 amino acids. Germline-derived CDR1 and CDR2 are SEHNR and FQNEAQ (reference sequence). V was shortened by 0 bases and J by 5 bases, with 8 bases between the two germline ends. CDR3 protein: CASSLAGVNEQYF. DNA of the CDR3: TGTGCCAGCAGCTTAGCGGGAGTCAACGAGCAGTACTTC.